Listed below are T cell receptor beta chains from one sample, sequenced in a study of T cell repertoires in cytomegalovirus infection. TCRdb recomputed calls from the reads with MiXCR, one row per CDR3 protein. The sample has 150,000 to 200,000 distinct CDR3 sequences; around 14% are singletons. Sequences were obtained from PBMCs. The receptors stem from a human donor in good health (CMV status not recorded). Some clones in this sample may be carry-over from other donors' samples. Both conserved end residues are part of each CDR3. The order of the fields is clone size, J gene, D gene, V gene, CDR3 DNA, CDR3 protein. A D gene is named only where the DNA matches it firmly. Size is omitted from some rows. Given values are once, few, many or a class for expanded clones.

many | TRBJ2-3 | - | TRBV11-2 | TGTGCCAGCAGCCCAGGCCGCACAGATACGCAGTATTTT | CASSPGRTDTQYF
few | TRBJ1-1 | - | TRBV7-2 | TGTGCCAGCAGCTTAGTCGGGGGCGGTGAAGCTTTCTTT | CASSLVGGGEAFF
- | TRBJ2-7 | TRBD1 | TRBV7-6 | TGTGCCAGCAGCTCCCGGACAGGGGGCCGCGAGCAGTACTTC | CASSSRTGGREQYF
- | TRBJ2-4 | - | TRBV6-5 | TGTGCCAGCAGTCCTGACGGTCTAGCCAAAAACATTCAGTACTTC | CASSPDGLAKNIQYF
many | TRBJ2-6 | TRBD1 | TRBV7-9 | TGTGCCAGCAGCTCGAGGGGGCCTGGGGCCAACGTCCTGACTTTC | CASSSRGPGANVLTF
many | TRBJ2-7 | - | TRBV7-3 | TGTGCCAGCAGCTTAACCGGACGGACGTACGAGCAGTACTTC | CASSLTGRTYEQYF
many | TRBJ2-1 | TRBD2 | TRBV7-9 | TGTGCCAGCAGCGGGACCCTAGCGGGAGGAAACTACAATGAGCAGTTCTTC | CASSGTLAGGNYNEQFF
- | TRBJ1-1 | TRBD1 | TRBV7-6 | TGTGCCAGCAGCTTAGGACAGGGGGCGGTCACTGAAGCTTTCTTT | CASSLGQGAVTEAFF
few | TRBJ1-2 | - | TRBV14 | TGTGCCAGCAGCCAAGAGATGCGCAGGGGAACTGGCTACACCTTC | CASSQEMRRGTGYTF
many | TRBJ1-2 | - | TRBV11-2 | TGTGCCAGCAGCTTAGCGGCCAGCACAAACTATGGCTACACCTTC | CASSLAASTNYGYTF
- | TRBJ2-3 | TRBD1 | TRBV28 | TGTGCCAGCAGCTCCGGGACAGGGGGATTCACAGATACGCAGTATTTT | CASSSGTGGFTDTQYF
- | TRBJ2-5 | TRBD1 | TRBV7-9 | TGTGCCAGCAGAACCGGGACAGGGGGATTGGAGACCCAGTACTTC | CASRTGTGGLETQYF
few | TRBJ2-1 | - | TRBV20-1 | TGCAGTGCTAGAGATCAAACTAGGCCCTACAATGAGCAGTTCTTC | CSARDQTRPYNEQFF
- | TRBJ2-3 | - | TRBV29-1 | TGCAGCGTCCTCGAAGGCACAGATACGCAGTATTTT | CSVLEGTDTQYF
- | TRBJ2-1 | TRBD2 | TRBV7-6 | TGTGCCAGCAGCTTTAACCTAGCGGGAGTTGGGGTTGAGCAGTTCTTC | CASSFNLAGVGVEQFF
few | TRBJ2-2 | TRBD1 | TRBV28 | TGTGCCAGCAGTTTGGGGACAGTGAACACCGGGGAGCTGTTTTTT | CASSLGTVNTGELFF
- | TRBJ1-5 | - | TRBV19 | TGTGCCAGTAGTATGGTTAGGGGGACTCAGCCCCAGCATTTT | CASSMVRGTQPQHF
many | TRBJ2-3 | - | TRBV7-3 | TGTGCCAGCAGCCCCGGGCGGAGGGATACGCAGTATTTT | CASSPGRRDTQYF
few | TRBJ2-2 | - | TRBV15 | TGTGCCACCAGCAGAGTGGTGGGGGTGGGCACCGGGGAGCTGTTTTTT | CATSRVVGVGTGELFF
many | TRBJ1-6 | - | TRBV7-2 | TGTGCCAGCAGTTCCAGACAGGAATCCCTCCACTTT | CASSSRQESLHF
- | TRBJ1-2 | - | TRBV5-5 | TGTGCCAGCAGCTCAGGGTACTATGGCTACACCTTC | CASSSGYYGYTF
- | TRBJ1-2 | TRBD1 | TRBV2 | TGTGCCAGCAGCGTATACAGGACAGGGGTCGGCTACACCTTC | CASSVYRTGVGYTF
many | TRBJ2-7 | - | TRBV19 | TGTGCCAGTAGAGGGGGTATCTACGAGCAGTACTTC | CASRGGIYEQYF
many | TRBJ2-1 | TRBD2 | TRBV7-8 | TGTGCCAGCAGCTCTCCGTTAGCGGGGACCTACAATGAGCAGTTCTTC | CASSSPLAGTYNEQFF
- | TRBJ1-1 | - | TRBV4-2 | TGTGCCAGCAGCCTCCTCGAGAGGATGAACACTGAAGCTTTCTTT | CASSLLERMNTEAFF
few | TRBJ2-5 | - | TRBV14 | TGTGCCAGCAGCCAAGTATTGGAACAAGAGACCCAGTACTTC | CASSQVLEQETQYF
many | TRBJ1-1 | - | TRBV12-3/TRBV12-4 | TGTGCCAGCAGTGTTAGGGACGGGGGGACTGAAGCTTTCTTT | CASSVRDGGTEAFF